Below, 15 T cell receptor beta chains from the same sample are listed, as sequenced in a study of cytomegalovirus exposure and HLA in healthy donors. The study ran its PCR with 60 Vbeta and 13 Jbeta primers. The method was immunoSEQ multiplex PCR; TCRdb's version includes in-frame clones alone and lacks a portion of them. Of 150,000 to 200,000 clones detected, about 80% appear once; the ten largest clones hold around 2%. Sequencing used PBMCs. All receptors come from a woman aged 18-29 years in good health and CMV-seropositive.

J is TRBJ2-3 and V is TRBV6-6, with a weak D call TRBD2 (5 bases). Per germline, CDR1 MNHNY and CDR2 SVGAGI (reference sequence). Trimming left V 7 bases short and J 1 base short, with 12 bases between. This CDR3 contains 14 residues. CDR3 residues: CASKTMGRTDTQYF. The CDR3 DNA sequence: TGTGCCAGCAAGACTATGGGTCGCACAGATACGCAGTATTTT.

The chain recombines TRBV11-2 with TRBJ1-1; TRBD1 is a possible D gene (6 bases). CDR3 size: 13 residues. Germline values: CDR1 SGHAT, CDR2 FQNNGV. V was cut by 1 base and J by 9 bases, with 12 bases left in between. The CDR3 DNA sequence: TGTGCCAGCAGCTTAGGTCGGGACACCCAAGCTTTCTTT. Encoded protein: CASSLGRDTQAFF.

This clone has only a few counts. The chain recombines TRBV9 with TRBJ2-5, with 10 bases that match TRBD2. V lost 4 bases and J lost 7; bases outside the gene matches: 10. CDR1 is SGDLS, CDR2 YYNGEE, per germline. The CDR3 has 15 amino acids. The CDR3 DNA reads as TGTGCCAGCAGCCGACAGGGACTAGCGATCGGGACCCAGTACTTC. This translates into CASSRQGLAIGTQYF. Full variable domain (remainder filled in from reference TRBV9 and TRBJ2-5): DSGVTQTPKHLITATGQRVTLRCSPRSGDLSVYWYQQSLDQGLQFLIQYYNGEERAKGNILERFSAQQFPDLHSELNLSSLELGDSALYFCASSRQGLAIGTQYFGPGTRLLVL.

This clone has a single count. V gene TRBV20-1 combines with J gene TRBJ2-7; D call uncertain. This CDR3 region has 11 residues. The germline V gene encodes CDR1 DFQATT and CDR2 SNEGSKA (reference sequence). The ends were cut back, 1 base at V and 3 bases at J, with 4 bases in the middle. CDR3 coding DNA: TGCAGTGCTAGAGGGGACTACGAGCAGTACGTC. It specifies CSARGDYEQYV.

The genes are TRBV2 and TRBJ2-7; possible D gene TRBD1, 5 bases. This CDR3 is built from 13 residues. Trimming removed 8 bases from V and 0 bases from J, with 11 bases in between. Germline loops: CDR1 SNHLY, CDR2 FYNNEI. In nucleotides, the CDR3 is TGTGCCAGCGGGGCGTTGACCTCCTACGAGCAGTACTTC. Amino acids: CASGALTSYEQYF.

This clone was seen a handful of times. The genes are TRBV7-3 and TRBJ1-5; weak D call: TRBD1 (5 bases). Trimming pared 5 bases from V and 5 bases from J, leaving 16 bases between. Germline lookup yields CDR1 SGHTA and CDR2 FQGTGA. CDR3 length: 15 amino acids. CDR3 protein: CASSPGHFYDQPQHF. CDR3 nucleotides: TGTGCCAGCAGCCCCGGACATTTCTATGATCAGCCCCAGCATTTT.

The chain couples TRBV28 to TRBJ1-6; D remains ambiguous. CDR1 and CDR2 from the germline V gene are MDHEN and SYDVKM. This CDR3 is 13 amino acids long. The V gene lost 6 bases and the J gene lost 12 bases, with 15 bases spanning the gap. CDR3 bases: TGTGCCAGCAGCACCGGGCCGACTAAACCCCTCCACTTT. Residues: CASSTGPTKPLHF.

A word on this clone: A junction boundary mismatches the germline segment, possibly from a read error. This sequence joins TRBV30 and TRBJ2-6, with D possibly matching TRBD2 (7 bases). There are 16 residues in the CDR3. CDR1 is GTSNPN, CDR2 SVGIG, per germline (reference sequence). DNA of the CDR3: TGTGCCTGGAGTGTAGGGGGGGCCTCTGGGGCCAACGGCCTGACTTTC. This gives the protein CAWSVGGASGANGLTF. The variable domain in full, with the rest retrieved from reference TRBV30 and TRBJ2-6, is SQTIHQWPATLVQPVGSPLSLECTVEGTSNPNLYWYRQAAGRGLQLLFYSVGIGQISSEVPQNLSASRPQDRQFILSSKKLLLSDSGFYLCAWSVGGASGANGLTFGAGSRLTVL.

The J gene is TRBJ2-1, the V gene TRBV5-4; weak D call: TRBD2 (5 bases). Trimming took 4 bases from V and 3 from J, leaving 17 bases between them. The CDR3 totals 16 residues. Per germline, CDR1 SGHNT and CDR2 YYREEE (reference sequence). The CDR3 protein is CASSPGVSTLYNEQFF. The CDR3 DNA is TGTGCCAGCAGCCCCGGGGTCTCAACCCTCTACAATGAGCAGTTCTTC.

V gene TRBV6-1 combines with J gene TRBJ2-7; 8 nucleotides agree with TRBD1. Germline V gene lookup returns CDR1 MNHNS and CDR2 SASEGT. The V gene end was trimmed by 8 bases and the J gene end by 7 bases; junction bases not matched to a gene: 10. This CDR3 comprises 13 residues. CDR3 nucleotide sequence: TGTGCCAGCGGGGACAGGTTAAGTAGAGAGCAGTACTTC. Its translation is CASGDRLSREQYF.

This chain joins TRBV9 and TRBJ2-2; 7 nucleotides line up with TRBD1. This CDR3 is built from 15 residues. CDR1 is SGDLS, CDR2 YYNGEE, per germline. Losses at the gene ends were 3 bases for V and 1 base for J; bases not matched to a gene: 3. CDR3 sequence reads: CASSGWTGNTGELFF. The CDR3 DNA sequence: TGTGCCAGCAGCGGATGGACAGGGAACACCGGGGAGCTGTTTTTT.

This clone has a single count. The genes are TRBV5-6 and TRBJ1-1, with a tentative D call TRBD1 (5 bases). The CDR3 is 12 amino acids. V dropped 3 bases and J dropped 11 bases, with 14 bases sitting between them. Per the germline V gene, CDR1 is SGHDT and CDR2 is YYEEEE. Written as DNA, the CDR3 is TGTGCCAGCAGCTGGGACGCGGGGGTGGCTTTCTTT. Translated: CASSWDAGVAFF.

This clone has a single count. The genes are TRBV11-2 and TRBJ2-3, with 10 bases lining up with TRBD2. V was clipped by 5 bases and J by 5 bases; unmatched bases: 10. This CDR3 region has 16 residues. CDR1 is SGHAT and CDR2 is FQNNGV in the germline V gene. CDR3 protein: CASSPRSGGALDTQYF. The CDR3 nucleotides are TGTGCCAGCAGCCCCCGGAGCGGGGGGGCCCTAGATACGCAGTATTTT. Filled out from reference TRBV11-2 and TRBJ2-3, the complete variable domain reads EAGVAQSPRYKIIEKRQSVAFWCNPISGHATLYWYQQILGQGPKLLIQFQNNGVVDDSQLPKDRFSAERLKGVDSTLKIQPAKLEDSAVYLCASSPRSGGALDTQYFGPGTRLTVL.

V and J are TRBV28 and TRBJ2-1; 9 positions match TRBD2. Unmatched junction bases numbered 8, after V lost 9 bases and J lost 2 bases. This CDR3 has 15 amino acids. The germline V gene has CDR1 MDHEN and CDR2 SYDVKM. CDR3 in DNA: TGTGCCAGGAGCCCCAGCGGGGGGCCCTACAATGAGCAGTTCTTC. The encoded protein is CARSPSGGPYNEQFF.

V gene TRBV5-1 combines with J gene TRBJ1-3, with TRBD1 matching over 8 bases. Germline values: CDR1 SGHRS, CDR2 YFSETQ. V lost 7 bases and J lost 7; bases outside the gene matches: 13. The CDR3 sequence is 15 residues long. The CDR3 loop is CASSPAGQGGNTIYF. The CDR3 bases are TGCGCCAGCTCCCCGGCCGGACAGGGAGGGAACACCATATATTTT.